This T cell receptor beta chain is from a study of blood T cells in healthy people across ages. Turning to this clonotype: The antigen remains undetermined.

Germline assignment: CDR1 SQVTM and CDR2 ANQGSEA. This CDR3 region has 18 residues. Trimming took off 4 bases at V and 4 bases at J, with 25 bases between the two ends. Study-level points and caveats: Higher diversity, along with more naive CD4+ cells, distinguished long-lived donors from aged donors. Bulk PBMC profiling left naive and antigen-experienced comparisons inconclusive.

A second PCR, run for roughly 7 to 11 cycles, used a sample-barcoded 5' primer plus a J-beta primer mix. TCRdb called the 5' RACE reads again in MiXCR, with one record for every CDR3 protein. The repertoire holds roughly 860,000 distinct CDR3 sequences, with around two thirds as singletons. Roughly 10 milliliters was the volume of peripheral blood drawn from each donor. What was sequenced was blood. J is TRBJ2-2 and V is TRBV29-1; TRBD1 might be the D (6 bases). The source is a man aged 30 to 39 in good health. CDR3 DNA: TGCAGCGTTGGTTCGTACGTGTTTTGGGGGCCCAGCACCGGGGAGCTGTTTTTT. It encodes CSVGSYVFWGPSTGELFF.